These 22 T cell receptor beta chains originate from one sample sequenced in a study of T cells in Graves' hyperthyroidism and ophthalmopathy. The source material, RNA transcripts, was used to amplify TCR beta CDR3 regions. The HTBI primer set was used in a first-round RT-PCR of the TCR CDR3. One entry per CDR3 protein results from TCRdb running MiXCR on the multiplex PCR reads. The data contain about 380,000 distinct CDR3 sequences, under 20% of them singletons. Sequencing was carried out using blood. These receptors all come from a man younger than 35 with Graves' ophthalmopathy.

This clonotype was counted ten times or more. V is TRBV10-1 and J is TRBJ2-7, with a possible D match to TRBD2 (5 bases). The ends were cut back, 2 bases at V and 6 bases at J, with 8 bases in the middle. The CDR3 sequence is 12 residues long. Germline assignment: CDR1 WNHNN and CDR2 SYGVQD (reference sequence). CDR3 amino acids: CASSEGLGEQYF. CDR3 DNA sequence: TGCGCCAGCAGTGAGGGACTGGGCGAGCAGTACTTC.

Concerning this clonotype itself: Given a much more abundant clone one base away, this may be a read error. The genes are TRBV7-3 and TRBJ2-5; D remains unclear. This CDR3 is 13 amino acids long. The germline CDR1 and CDR2 sequences are SGHTA and FQGTGA. The V end lost 6 bases, the J end lost 2 bases, and 10 bases lay between the germline ends. CDR3 amino acids: CASRTRAQETQYF. The DNA of the CDR3 is TGTGCCAGCAGAACACGGGCGCAAGAGACCCAGTACTTC.

The gene calls are TRBV5-1 and TRBJ1-5; D is unclear. Germline-derived CDR1 and CDR2 are SGHRS and YFSETQ. This CDR3 is 13 amino acids long. Trimming stripped 5 bases from V and 5 bases from J, with 11 bases between. The CDR3 coding sequence is TGCGCCAGCAGTCCCGACCCCGATCAGCCCCAGCATTTT. Translated, it gives CASSPDPDQPQHF. Supplemented by reference TRBV5-1 and TRBJ1-5, the full variable domain reads KAGVTQTPRYLIKTRGQQVTLSCSPISGHRSVSWYQQTPGQGLQFLFEYFSETQRNKGNFPGRFSGRQFSNSRSEMNVSTLELGDSALYLCASSPDPDQPQHFGDGTRLSIL.

With regard to this clonotype: Just one base apart from a much larger clone, this may be a read error. CDR3 coding DNA: TGTGCCAGCAGCAATACACCAACAGATACGCAGTATTTT. This translates into CASSNTPTDTQYF. V and J are TRBV7-8 and TRBJ2-3; D not certain. The germline V gene encodes CDR1 SGHVS and CDR2 FQNEAQ. V was cut by 5 bases and J by 3 bases, with 9 bases left in between. The CDR3 totals 13 residues.

This clonotype was found many times. The chain has TRBV27 and TRBJ1-3, with D tentatively TRBD1 (5 bases). This CDR3 has 15 amino acids. Per germline, CDR1 MNHEY and CDR2 SMNVEV (reference sequence). The ends were cut back, 5 bases at V and 2 bases at J, with 13 bases in the middle. CDR3 sequence (DNA): TGTGCCAGCAGTCCACGCGGGACGGCTGGAAACACCATATATTTT. As protein: CASSPRGTAGNTIYF.

Remarks on this clonotype: With a much larger clone just one base away, this may be a read error. V and J are TRBV11-2 and TRBJ2-5; 8 bases match TRBD1. The CDR3 contains 20 residues. Germline V CDR1 and CDR2: SGHAT, FQNNGV. CDR3 sequence: CASRPGQGRAWVGDQETRYF. The CDR3 DNA reads TGTGCCAGCAGGCCAGGACAGGGACGCGCCTGGGTCGGGGACCAAGAGACCCGGTACTTC.

At least ten counts were recorded for this clonotype. The gene calls are TRBV7-2 and TRBJ2-7; 7 bases are shared with TRBD2. The J segment lost 0 bases and the V segment lost 5 bases, leaving 7 bases of the junction unmatched. Germline CDR1 SGHTA, CDR2 FQGNSA. The CDR3 totals 15 residues. CDR3 residues: CASSLRGSGSYEQYF. CDR3 in DNA: TGTGCCAGCAGCCTCCGCGGGAGTGGCTCCTACGAGCAGTACTTC.

This clonotype was observed at least ten times. DNA of the CDR3: TGTGCCAGCACCGACAGCGGGGGCGCACGTGAGACCCAGTACTTC. It encodes CASTDSGGARETQYF. V is TRBV12-3 or TRBV12-4 and J is TRBJ2-5, with 8 bases fitting TRBD2. With 7 bases clipped from V and 5 bases from J, the junction kept 12 bases outside the gene matches. The CDR3 has 15 amino acids.

This clonotype occurred many times. The chain links TRBV12-3 or TRBV12-4 to TRBJ2-3; TRBD2 agrees at 11 bases. V shed 8 bases and J 3 bases; nucleotides not matched to a gene: 4. This CDR3 comprises 14 residues. CDR3 nucleotides: TGTGCCAGCCGGTGGACTAGCGGGACAGATACGCAGTATTTT. Translation: CASRWTSGTDTQYF.

This clonotype was recorded a few times. This CDR3 reads CASRAGRNEKLFF. CDR3 coding DNA: TGTGCCAGTAGAGCCGGCAGGAATGAAAAACTGTTTTTT. The chain recombines TRBV19 with TRBJ1-4; no clear D gene. There are 13 residues in the CDR3. The V end was cut by 6 bases, the J end by 5 bases, with 10 bases between. Germline V gene data show CDR1 as LNHDA and CDR2 as SQIVND (reference sequence).

This clonotype was seen at least ten times. This sequence joins TRBV20-1 and TRBJ2-3; 12 positions match TRBD2. CDR3 length: 13 residues. Germline values: CDR1 DFQATT, CDR2 SNEGSKA (reference sequence). J gave up 4 bases and V 4 bases, and 0 bases lay outside the gene matches. The CDR3 is CSATSGGADTQYF. CDR3 coding DNA: TGCAGTGCTACTAGCGGGGGGGCAGATACGCAGTATTTT.

This rearrangement joins TRBV4-2 to TRBJ1-2; 9 nucleotides align to TRBD1. Trimming took 0 bases from V and 6 from J; bases not matched to a gene: 2. CDR1 and CDR2 (germline): LGHNA, YNFKEQ. The CDR3 is made up of 14 amino acids. The CDR3 coding sequence is TGTGCCAGCAGCCAAGATGGGACAGGGAATGGCTACACCTTC. This translates into CASSQDGTGNGYTF.

In its sample, this clonotype was seen many times. This chain connects TRBV27 to TRBJ1-5; no reliable D call. Germline CDR1 and CDR2: MNHEY and SMNVEV (reference sequence). The CDR3 is made up of 15 amino acids. Between the trimmed V and J ends, which lost 0 bases and 3 bases, there was a span of 9 bases. CDR3 sequence reads: CASSLSGMVNQPQHF. The CDR3 bases are TGTGCCAGCAGTTTATCTGGGATGGTCAATCAGCCCCAGCATTTT.

Many counts were recorded for this clonotype. V is TRBV11-2 and J is TRBJ2-7; 8 positions agree with TRBD1. The ends lost 5 bases at V and 2 bases at J; junction bases unmatched: 8. This CDR3 is built from 15 residues. Germline lookup yields CDR1 SGHAT and CDR2 FQNNGV. The CDR3 region is CASSPLKTGAYEQYF. The CDR3 DNA sequence: TGTGCCAGCAGCCCCCTCAAGACAGGGGCCTACGAGCAGTACTTC.

This clonotype has at least ten counts. This chain links TRBV13 with TRBJ2-7, with D hard to call. This CDR3 spans 12 amino acids. V gave up 3 bases and J gave up 6 bases, with 9 bases separating them. CDR1 is PRHDT, CDR2 FYEKMQ, per germline (reference sequence). The CDR3 coding sequence is TGTGCCAGCAGCTTCCTCAGGAGCGAGCAGTACTTC. It specifies CASSFLRSEQYF.

This clonotype was recorded many times. The rearrangement links TRBV12-3 or TRBV12-4 to TRBJ2-3, with 12 positions matching TRBD2. Trimming cost V 1 base and J 5 bases; bases outside gene matches: 10. This CDR3 has 18 amino acids. CDR3 DNA: TGTGCCAGCAGTTTAGTCTACCTATGGACTAGCGGGGAAGATACGCAGTATTTT. Amino acids: CASSLVYLWTSGEDTQYF.

This clonotype came up a few times. This chain joins TRBV9 and TRBJ2-1, with 12 positions matching TRBD1. V lost 4 bases to trimming and J lost 6 bases; unmatched junction nucleotides: 5. The CDR3 extends over 15 amino acids. CDR1 is SGDLS and CDR2 is YYNGEE in the germline V gene. The CDR3 is CASSLGTGGFNEQFF. The CDR3, as DNA: TGTGCCAGCAGCTTAGGGACAGGGGGCTTCAATGAGCAGTTCTTC.

In its sample, this clonotype was seen a few times. This chain joins TRBV5-1 and TRBJ2-1, with D possibly being TRBD1 or TRBD2 (5 bases each). The length of the CDR3 is 15 residues. Germline CDR1 and CDR2: SGHRS and YFSETQ. Trimming took 6 bases from V and 7 from J, leaving 20 bases between them. The CDR3 here is CASIPGLSASNEQFF. CDR3 sequence (DNA): TGCGCCAGCATTCCGGGGCTCTCGGCTTCTAATGAGCAGTTCTTC.

V usage is TRBV3-1 and J usage is TRBJ2-7; 12 positions agree with TRBD1. Losses at the gene ends were 0 bases for V and 3 bases for J; bases not matched to a gene: 3. The length of the CDR3 is 16 residues. Germline V gene data show CDR1 as LGHDT and CDR2 as YNNKEL (reference sequence). CDR3 DNA sequence: TGTGCCAGCAGCCAAGAAGGGACAGGGGGCCTCTACGAGCAGTACTTC. Protein product: CASSQEGTGGLYEQYF.

The chain recombines TRBV2 with TRBJ1-3; tentatively, D is TRBD1 (5 bases). V was cut by 11 bases and J by 2 bases, with 16 bases left in between. The CDR3 consists of 14 residues. Germline V gene lookup returns CDR1 SNHLY and CDR2 FYNNEI. CDR3 sequence (DNA): TGTGCCTCCACCCCAGGGCGCACTGGAAACACCATATATTTT. Protein product: CASTPGRTGNTIYF.

This clonotype has a count of ten or more. The V call is TRBV12-3 or TRBV12-4, the J call TRBJ2-3; D is possibly TRBD1 (5 bases). The V end lost 7 bases, the J end lost 6 bases, and 14 bases lay between the germline ends. CDR3 length: 13 amino acids. The CDR3 sequence: CASNGASGDTQYF. In DNA, the CDR3 is TGTGCCAGCAATGGGGCCTCCGGGGATACGCAGTATTTT.

This clonotype has just a few counts. This sequence joins TRBV5-1 and TRBJ2-1; unclear D gene. Germline V gives CDR1 SGHRS, CDR2 YFSETQ. V shed 0 bases and J shed 1 base, with 8 bases lying between them. The CDR3 has 15 residues. CDR3 amino acids: CASSLEGQSYNEQFF. In DNA, the CDR3 is TGCGCCAGCAGCTTGGAAGGGCAGTCCTACAATGAGCAGTTCTTC.